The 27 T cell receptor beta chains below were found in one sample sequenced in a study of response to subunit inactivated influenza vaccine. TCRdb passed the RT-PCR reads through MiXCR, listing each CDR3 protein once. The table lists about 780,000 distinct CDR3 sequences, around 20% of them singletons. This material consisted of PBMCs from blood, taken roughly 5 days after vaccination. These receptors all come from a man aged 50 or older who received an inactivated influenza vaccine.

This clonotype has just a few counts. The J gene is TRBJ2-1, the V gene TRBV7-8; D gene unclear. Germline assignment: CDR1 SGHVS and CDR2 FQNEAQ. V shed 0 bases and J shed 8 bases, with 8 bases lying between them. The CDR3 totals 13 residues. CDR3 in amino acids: CASSLAISDEQFF. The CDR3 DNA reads TGTGCCAGCAGCTTAGCGATTTCGGATGAGCAGTTCTTC.

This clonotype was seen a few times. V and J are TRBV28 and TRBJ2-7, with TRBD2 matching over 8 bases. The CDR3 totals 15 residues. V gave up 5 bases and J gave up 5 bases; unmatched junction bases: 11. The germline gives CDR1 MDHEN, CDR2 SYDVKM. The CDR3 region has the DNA TGTGCCAGCAGTCCTGCGGGACTAGGCCTAGACGAGCAGTACTTC. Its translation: CASSPAGLGLDEQYF.

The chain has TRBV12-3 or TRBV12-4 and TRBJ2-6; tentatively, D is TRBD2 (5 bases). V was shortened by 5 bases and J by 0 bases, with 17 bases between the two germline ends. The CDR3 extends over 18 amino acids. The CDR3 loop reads CASSLQADFPSGANVLTF. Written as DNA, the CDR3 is TGTGCCAGCAGTCTCCAAGCGGACTTTCCCTCTGGGGCCAACGTCCTGACTTTC.

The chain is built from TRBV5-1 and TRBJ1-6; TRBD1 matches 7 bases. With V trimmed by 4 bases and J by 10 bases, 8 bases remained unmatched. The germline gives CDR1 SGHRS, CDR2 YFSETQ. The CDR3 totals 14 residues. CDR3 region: CASSLDRRGSPLHF. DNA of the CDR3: TGCGCCAGCAGCCTGGACAGGAGAGGATCACCCCTCCACTTT.

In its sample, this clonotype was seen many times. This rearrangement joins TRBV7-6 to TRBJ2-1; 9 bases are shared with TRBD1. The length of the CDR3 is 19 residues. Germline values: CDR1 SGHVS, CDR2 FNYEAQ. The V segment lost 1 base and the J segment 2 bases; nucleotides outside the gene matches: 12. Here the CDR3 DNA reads TGTGCCAGCAGCTTAGATCCCGGGACAGGGATCCTCACCTACAATGAGCAGTTCTTC. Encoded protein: CASSLDPGTGILTYNEQFF.

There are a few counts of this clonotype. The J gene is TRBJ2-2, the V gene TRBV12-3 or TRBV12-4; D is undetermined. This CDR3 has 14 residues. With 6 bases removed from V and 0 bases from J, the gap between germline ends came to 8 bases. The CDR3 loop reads CASRGSTNTGELFF. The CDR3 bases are TGTGCCAGCAGGGGCAGTACGAACACCGGGGAGCTGTTTTTT.

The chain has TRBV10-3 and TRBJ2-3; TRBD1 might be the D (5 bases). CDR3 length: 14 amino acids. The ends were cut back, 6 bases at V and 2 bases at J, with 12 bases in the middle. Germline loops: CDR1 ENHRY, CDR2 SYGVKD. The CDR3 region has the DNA TGTGCCATCAGCTCTCAGGGTTACACAGATACGCAGTATTTT. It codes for CAISSQGYTDTQYF.

The CDR3 here is CASRKDSNIQYF. The CDR3 bases are TGTGCCAGCAGGAAAGACAGTAACATTCAGTACTTC. This chain uses TRBV21-1 with TRBJ2-4. TRBV21-1 is shown as a pseudogene. The CDR3 contains 12 residues.

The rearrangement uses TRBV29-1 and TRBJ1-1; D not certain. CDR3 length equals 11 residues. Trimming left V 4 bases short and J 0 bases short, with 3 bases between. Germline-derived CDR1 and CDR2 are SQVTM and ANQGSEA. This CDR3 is CSVALNTEAFF. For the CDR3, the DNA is TGCAGCGTTGCATTGAACACTGAAGCTTTCTTT.

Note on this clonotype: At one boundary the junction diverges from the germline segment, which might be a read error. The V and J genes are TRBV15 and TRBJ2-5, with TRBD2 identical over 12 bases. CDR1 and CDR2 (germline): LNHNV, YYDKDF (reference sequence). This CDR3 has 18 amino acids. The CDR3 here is CATSRVASGRGQRETQDF. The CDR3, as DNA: TGTGCCACCAGCAGAGTGGCTAGCGGGAGGGGACAGAGGGAGACCCAGGACTTC.

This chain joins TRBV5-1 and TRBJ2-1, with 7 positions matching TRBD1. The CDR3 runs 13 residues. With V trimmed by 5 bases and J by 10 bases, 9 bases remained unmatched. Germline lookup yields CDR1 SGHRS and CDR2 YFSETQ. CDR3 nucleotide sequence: TGCGCCAGCAGTCAAGACAGGGAAAAGGAGCAGTTCTTC. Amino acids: CASSQDREKEQFF.

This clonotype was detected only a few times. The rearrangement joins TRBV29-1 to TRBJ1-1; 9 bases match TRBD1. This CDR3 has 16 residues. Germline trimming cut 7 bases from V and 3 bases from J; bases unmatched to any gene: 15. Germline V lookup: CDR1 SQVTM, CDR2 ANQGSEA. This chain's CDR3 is CSASRTGALLDTEAFF. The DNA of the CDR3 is TGCAGCGCCTCAAGGACAGGGGCACTTCTGGACACTGAAGCTTTCTTT. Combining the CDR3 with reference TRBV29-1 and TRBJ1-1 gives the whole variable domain SAVISQKPSRDICQRGTSLTIQCQVDSQVTMMFWYRQQPGQSLTLIATANQGSEATYESGFVIDKFPISRPNLTFSTLTVSNMSPEDSSIYLCSASRTGALLDTEAFFGQGTRLTVV.

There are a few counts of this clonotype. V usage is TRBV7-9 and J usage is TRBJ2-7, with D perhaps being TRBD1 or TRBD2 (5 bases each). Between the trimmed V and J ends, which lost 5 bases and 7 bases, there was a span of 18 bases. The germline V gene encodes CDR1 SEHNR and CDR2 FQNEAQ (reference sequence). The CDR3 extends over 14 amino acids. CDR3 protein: CASSPMAEGWEQYF. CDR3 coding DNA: TGTGCCAGCAGCCCCATGGCTGAGGGGTGGGAGCAGTACTTC.

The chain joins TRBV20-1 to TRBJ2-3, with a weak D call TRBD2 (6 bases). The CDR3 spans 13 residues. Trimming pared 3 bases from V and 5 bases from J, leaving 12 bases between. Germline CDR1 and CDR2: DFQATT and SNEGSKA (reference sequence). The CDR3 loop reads CSASRGSGDTQYF. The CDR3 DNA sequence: TGCAGTGCTAGTCGGGGGAGTGGAGATACGCAGTATTTT.

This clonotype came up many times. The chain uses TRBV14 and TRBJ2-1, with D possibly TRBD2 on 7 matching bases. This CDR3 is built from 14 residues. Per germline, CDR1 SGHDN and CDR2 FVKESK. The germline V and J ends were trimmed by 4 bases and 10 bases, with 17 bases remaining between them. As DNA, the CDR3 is TGTGCCAGCAGCCTCCTAGGGGGGGCGGGGGAGCAGTTCTTC. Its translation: CASSLLGGAGEQFF. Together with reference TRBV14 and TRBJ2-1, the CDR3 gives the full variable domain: EAGVTQFPSHSVIEKGQTVTLRCDPISGHDNLYWYRRVMGKEIKFLLHFVKESKQDESGMPNNRFLAERTGGTYSTLKVQPAELEDSGVYFCASSLLGGAGEQFFGPGTRLTVL.

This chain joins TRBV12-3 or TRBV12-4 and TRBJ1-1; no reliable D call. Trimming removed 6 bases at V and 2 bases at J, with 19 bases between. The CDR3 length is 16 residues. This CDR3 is CASRHQLLDFNTEAFF. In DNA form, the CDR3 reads TGTGCCAGCAGACACCAACTTCTAGACTTTAACACTGAAGCTTTCTTT.

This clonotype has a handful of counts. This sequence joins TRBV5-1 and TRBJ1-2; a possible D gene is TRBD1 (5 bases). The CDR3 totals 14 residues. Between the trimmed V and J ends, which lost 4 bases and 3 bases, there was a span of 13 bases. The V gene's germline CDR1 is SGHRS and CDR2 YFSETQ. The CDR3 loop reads CASSPDSGYYGYTF. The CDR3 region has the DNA TGCGCCAGCAGCCCGGACTCAGGGTACTATGGCTACACCTTC. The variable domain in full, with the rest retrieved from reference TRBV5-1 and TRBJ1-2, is KAGVTQTPRYLIKTRGQQVTLSCSPISGHRSVSWYQQTPGQGLQFLFEYFSETQRNKGNFPGRFSGRQFSNSRSEMNVSTLELGDSALYLCASSPDSGYYGYTFGSGTRLTVV.

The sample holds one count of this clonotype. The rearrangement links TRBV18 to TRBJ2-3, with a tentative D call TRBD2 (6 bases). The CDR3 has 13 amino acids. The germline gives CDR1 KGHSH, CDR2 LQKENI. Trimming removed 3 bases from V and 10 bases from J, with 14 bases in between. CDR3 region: CASSPTRSASQYF. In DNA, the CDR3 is TGTGCCAGCTCACCGACTAGGTCTGCCTCGCAGTATTTT. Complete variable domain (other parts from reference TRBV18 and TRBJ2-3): NAGVMQNPRHLVRRRGQEARLRCSPMKGHSHVYWYRQLPEEGLKFMVYLQKENIIDESGMPKERFSAEFPKEGPSILRIQQVVRGDSAAYFCASSPTRSASQYFGPGTRLTVL.

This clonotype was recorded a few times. The CDR3 spells CASSTDRANTEAFF. The CDR3 coding sequence is TGTGCCAGTAGTACTGACAGGGCTAACACTGAAGCTTTCTTT. The chain recombines TRBV19 with TRBJ1-1; 7 nucleotides line up with TRBD1. The CDR3 consists of 14 residues. CDR1 and CDR2 from the germline V gene are LNHDA and SQIVND (reference sequence). V shed 4 bases and J 2 bases; nucleotides not matched to a gene: 4.

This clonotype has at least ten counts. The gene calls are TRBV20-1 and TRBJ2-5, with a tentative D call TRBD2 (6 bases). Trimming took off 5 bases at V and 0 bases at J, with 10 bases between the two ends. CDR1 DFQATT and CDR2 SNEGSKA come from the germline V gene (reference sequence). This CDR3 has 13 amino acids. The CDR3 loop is CSAGGTYQETQYF. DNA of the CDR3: TGCAGTGCTGGCGGGACGTACCAAGAGACCCAGTACTTC.

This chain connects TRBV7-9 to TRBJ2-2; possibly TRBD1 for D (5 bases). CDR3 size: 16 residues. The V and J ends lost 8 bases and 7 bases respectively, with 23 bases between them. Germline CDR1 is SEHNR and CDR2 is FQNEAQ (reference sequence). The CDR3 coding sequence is TGTGCCAGCGGAAGCTTCCAGGGTGTTGCGCTCGGGGAGCTGTTTTTT. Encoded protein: CASGSFQGVALGELFF.

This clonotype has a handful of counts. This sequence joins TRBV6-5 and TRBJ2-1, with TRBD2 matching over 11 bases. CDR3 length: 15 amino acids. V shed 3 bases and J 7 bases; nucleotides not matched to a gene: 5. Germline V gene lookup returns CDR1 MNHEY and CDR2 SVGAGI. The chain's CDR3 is CASSYSGGAGNEQFF. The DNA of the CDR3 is TGTGCCAGCAGTTATAGCGGGGGGGCCGGGAATGAGCAGTTCTTC.

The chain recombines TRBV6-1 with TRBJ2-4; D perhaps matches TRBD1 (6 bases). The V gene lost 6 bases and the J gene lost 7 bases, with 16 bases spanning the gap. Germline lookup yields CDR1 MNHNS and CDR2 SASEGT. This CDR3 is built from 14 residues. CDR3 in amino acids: CASSSTGIVNIQYF. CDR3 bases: TGTGCCAGCAGCTCCACAGGGATTGTTAACATTCAGTACTTC.

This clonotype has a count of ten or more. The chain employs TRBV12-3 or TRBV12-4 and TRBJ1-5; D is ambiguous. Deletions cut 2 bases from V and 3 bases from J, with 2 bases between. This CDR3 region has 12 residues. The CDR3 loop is CASSLNNQPQHF. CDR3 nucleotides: TGTGCCAGCAGTTTAAACAATCAGCCCCAGCATTTT.

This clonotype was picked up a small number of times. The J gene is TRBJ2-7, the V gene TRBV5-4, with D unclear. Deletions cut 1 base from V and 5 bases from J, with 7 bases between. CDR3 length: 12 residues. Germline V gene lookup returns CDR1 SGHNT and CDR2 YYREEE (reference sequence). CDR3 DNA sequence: TGTGCCAGCAGCTTGTTCCGCGACGAGCAGTACTTC. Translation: CASSLFRDEQYF.

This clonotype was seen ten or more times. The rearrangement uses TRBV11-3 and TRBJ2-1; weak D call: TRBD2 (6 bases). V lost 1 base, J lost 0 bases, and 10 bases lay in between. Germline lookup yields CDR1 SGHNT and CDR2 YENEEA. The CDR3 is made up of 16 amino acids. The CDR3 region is CASSLGGGPSYNEQFF. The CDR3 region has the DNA TGTGCCAGCAGCTTAGGGGGAGGACCCTCCTACAATGAGCAGTTCTTC.

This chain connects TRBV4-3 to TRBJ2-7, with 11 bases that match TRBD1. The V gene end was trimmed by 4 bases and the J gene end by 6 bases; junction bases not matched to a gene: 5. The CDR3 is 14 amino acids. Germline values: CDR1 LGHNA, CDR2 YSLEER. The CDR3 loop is CASSPRTGGAEQYF. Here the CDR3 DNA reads TGCGCCAGCAGCCCGCGGACAGGGGGCGCCGAGCAGTACTTC.